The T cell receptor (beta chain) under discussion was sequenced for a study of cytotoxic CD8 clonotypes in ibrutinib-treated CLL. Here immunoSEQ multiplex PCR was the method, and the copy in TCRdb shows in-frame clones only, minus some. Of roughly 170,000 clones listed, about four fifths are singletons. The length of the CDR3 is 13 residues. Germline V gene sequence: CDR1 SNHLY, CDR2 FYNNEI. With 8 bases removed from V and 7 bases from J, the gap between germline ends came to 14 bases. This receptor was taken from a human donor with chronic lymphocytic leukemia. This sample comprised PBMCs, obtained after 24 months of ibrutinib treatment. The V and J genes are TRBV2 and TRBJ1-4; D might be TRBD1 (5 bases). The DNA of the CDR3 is TGTGCCAGCTCGGGCAGGGTTGGTGAAAAACTGTTTTTT. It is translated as CASSGRVGEKLFF.